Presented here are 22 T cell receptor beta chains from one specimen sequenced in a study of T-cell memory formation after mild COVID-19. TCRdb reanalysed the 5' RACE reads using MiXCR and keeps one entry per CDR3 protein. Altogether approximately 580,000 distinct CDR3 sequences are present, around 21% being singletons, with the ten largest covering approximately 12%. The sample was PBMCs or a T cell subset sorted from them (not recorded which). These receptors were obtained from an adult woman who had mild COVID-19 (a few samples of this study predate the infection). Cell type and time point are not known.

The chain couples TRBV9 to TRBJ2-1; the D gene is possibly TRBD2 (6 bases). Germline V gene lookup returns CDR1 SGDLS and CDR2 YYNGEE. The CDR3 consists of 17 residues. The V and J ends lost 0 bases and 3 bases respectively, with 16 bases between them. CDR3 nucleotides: TGTGCCAGCAGCGTAGCCCTTAGCGGATCGAACTACAATGAGCAGTTCTTC. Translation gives CASSVALSGSNYNEQFF.

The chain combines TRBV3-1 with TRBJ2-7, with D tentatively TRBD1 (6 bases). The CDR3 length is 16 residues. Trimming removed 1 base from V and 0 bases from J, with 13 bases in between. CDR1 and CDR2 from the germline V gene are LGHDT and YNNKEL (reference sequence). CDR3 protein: CASSQGFPGASYEQYF. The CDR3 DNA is TGTGCCAGCAGCCAAGGCTTCCCAGGGGCCTCCTACGAGCAGTACTTC.

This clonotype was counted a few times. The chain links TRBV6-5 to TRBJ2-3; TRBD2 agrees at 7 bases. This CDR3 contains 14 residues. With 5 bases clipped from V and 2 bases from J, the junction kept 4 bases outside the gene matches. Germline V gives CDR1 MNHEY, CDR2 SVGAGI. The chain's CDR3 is CASSQREVTDTQYF. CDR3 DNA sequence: TGTGCCAGCAGTCAGCGGGAAGTCACAGATACGCAGTATTTT.

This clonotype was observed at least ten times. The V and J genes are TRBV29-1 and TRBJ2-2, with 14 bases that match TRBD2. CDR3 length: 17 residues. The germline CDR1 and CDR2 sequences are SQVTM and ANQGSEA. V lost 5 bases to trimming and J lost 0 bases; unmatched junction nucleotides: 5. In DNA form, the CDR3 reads TGCAGCGTTCTTCGACTAGCGGGAGGGCCGAACACCGGGGAGCTGTTTTTT. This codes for CSVLRLAGGPNTGELFF.

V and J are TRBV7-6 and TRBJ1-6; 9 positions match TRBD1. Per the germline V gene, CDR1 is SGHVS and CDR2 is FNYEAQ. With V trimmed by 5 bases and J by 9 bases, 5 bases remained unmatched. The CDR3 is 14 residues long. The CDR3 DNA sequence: TGTGCCAGCAGCCCCGGGACAGGGACTTCACCCCTCCACTTT. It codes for CASSPGTGTSPLHF.

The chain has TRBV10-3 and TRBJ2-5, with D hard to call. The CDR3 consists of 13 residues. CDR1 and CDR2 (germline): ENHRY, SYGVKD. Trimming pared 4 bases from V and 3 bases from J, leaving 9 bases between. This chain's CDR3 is CAISGSPKETQYF. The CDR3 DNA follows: TGTGCCATCAGTGGTAGCCCCAAAGAGACCCAGTACTTC.

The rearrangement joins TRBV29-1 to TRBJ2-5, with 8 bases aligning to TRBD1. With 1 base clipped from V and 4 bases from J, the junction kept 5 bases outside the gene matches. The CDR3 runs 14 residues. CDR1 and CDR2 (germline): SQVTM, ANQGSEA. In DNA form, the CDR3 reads TGCAGCGTTGAAGGGACAGGGAGTGGAGAGACCCAGTACTTC. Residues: CSVEGTGSGETQYF.

DNA of the CDR3: TGTGCCACCAGTGATGTGGCTACCCAAGAGACCCAGTACTTC. It yields the protein CATSDVATQETQYF. The chain couples TRBV24-1 to TRBJ2-5; D is uncertain. This CDR3 is built from 14 residues. V gave up 3 bases and J gave up 1 base, with 8 bases separating them. Germline values: CDR1 KGHDR, CDR2 SFDVKD.

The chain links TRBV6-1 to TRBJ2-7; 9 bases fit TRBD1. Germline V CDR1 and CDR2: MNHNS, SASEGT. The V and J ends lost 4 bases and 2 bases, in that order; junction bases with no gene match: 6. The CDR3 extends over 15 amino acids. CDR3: CASSATGQGTYEQYF. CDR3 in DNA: TGTGCCAGCAGTGCAACGGGACAGGGAACCTACGAGCAGTACTTC.

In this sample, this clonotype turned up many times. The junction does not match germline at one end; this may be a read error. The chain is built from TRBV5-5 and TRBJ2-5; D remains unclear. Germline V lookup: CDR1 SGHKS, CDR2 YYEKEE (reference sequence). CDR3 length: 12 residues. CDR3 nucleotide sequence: TGCGCCAGCAGCTTCGTGGGTGAGACCCAGTACTTC. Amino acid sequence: CASSFVGETQYF. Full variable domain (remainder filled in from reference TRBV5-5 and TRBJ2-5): DAGVTQSPTHLIKTRGQQVTLRCSPISGHKSVSWYQQVLGQGPQFIFQYYEKEERGRGNFPDRFSARQFPNYSSELNVNALLLGDSALYLCASSFVGETQYFGPGTRLLVL.

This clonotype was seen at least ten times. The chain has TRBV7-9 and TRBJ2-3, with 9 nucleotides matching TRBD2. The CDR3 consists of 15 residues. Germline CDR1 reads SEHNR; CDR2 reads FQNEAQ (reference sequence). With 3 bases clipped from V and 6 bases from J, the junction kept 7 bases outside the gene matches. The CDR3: CASSFPTSGFDTQYF. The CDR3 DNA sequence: TGTGCCAGCAGCTTCCCGACTAGCGGATTCGATACGCAGTATTTT.

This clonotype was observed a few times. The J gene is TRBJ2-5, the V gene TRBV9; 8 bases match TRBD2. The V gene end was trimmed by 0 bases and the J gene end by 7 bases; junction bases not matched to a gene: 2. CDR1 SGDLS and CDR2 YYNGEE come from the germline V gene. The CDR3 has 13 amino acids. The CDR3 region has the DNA TGTGCCAGCAGCGTAGCTAGCGGGTCGACCCAGTACTTC. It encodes CASSVASGSTQYF.

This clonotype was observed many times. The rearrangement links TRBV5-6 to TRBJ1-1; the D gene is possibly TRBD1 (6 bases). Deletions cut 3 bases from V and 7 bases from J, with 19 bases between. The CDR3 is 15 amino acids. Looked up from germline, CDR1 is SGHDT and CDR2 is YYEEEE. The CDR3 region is CASSSRVGQRYEAFF. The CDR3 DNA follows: TGTGCCAGCAGCTCCCGGGTAGGACAGCGCTATGAAGCTTTCTTT. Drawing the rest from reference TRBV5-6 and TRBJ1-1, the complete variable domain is DAGVTQSPTHLIKTRGQQVTLRCSPKSGHDTVSWYQQALGQGPQFIFQYYEEEERQRGNFPDRFSGHQFPNYSSELNVNALLLGDSALYLCASSSRVGQRYEAFFGQGTRLTVV.

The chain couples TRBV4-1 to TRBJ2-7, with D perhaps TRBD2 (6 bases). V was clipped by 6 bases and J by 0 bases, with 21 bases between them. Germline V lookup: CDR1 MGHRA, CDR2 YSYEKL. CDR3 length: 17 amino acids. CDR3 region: CASSLGPLAKSSYEQYF. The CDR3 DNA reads TGCGCCAGCAGTCTCGGCCCTCTAGCGAAAAGCTCCTACGAGCAGTACTTC.

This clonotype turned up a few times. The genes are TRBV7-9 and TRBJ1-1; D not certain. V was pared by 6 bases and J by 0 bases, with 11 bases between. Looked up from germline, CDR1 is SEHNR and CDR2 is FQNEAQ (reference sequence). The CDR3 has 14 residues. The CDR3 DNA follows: TGTGCCAGCAGGCCGGAAGTCATGAACACTGAAGCTTTCTTT. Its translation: CASRPEVMNTEAFF.

The CDR3 loop reads CASSPLGANVLTF. The CDR3 nucleotides read TGTGCCAGCAGCCCGCTGGGGGCCAACGTCCTGACTTTC. The chain joins TRBV7-2 to TRBJ2-6; D is ambiguous. Deletions cut 5 bases from V and 4 bases from J, with 6 bases between. The germline V gene has CDR1 SGHTA and CDR2 FQGNSA. The CDR3 has 13 residues.

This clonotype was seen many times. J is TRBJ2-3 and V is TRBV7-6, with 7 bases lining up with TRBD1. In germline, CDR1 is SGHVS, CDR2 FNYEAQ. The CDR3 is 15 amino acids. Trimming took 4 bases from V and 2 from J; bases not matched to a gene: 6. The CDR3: CASSSTGASTDTQYF. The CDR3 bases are TGTGCCAGCAGCTCAACAGGGGCCTCCACAGATACGCAGTATTTT.

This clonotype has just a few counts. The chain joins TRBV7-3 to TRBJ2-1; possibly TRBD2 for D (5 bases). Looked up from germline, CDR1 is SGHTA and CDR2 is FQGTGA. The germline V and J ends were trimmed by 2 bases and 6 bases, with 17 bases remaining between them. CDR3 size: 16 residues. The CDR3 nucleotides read TGTGCCAGCAGCTTAGGGCTGAGCGGCCCGTCCAATGAGCAGTTCTTC. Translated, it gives CASSLGLSGPSNEQFF.

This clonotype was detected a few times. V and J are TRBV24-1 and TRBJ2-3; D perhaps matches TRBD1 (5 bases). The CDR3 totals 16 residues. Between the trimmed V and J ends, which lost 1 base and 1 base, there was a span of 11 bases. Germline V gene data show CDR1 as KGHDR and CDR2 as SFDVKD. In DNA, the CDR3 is TGTGCCACCAGTGATTTCTCCAGGGTTGGCACAGATACGCAGTATTTT. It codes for CATSDFSRVGTDTQYF.

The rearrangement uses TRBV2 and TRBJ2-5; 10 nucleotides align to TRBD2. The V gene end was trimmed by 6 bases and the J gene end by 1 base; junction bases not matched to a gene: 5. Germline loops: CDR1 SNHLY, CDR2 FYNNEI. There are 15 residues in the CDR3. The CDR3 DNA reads TGTGCCAGCAGACCTAGCGGGGGCTCCCAAGAGACCCAGTACTTC. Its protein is CASRPSGGSQETQYF. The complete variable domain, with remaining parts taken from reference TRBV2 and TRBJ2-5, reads EPEVTQTPSHQVTQMGQEVILRCVPISNHLYFYWYRQILGQKVEFLVSFYNNEISEKSEIFDDQFSVERPDGSNFTLKIRSTKLEDSAMYFCASRPSGGSQETQYFGPGTRLLVL.

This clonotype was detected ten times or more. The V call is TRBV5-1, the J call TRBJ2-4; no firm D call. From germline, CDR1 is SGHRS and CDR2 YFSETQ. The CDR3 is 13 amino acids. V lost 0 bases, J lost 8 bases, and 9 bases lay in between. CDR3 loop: CASSLGQKDIQYF. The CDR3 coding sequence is TGCGCCAGCAGCTTGGGGCAGAAGGACATTCAGTACTTC.

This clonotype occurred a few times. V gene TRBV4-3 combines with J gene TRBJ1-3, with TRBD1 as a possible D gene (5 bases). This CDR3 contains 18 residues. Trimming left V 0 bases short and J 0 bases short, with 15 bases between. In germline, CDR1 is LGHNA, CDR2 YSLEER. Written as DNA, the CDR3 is TGCGCCAGCAGCCAAGATCGGGCAGGGATCAACTCTGGAAACACCATATATTTT. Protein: CASSQDRAGINSGNTIYF.